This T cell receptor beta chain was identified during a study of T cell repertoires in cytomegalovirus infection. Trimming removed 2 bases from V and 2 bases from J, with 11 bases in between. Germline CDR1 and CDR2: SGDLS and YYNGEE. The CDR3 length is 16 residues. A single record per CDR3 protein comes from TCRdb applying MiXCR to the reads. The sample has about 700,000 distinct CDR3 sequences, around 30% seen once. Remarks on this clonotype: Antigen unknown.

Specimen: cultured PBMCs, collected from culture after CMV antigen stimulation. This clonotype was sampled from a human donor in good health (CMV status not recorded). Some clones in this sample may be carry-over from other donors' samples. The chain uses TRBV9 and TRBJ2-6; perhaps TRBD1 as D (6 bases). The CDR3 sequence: CASSVRPGAGANVLTF. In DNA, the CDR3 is TGTGCCAGCAGCGTTAGGCCAGGGGCTGGGGCCAACGTCCTGACTTTC.